This TCR beta chain was profiled in a study of T cells after yellow fever vaccination. Whole-study findings and limits: The secondary response peaked faster, at day 5 versus 15, but was weaker.

Losses at the gene ends were 5 bases for V and 0 bases for J; bases not matched to a gene: 3. The germline V gene encodes CDR1 SGHVS and CDR2 FNYEAQ. CDR3 size: 16 residues. Template switching with 5'RACE generated the TCR cDNA and added a universal primer site and UMIs. Each CDR3 protein is one row after TCRdb ran MiXCR on the 5' RACE reads. This table holds approximately 350,000 distinct CDR3 sequences, 11% found once. On this clonotype itself: What it binds is not known.

Sequencing used PBMCs, obtained on the day of the first yellow fever vaccination. The source of this sequence is a man in his late teens or twenties who received the YFV17D yellow fever vaccine. This sequence joins TRBV7-6 and TRBJ2-7; 14 bases match TRBD2. The CDR3 loop is CASSDGTSGGSYEQYF. CDR3 bases: TGTGCCAGCAGCGACGGGACTAGCGGGGGCTCCTACGAGCAGTACTTC.